The clone carrying this T cell receptor beta chain was counted between two and nine times. All of the sorted populations showed purity greater than 98%. All of the isolated RNA was reverse transcribed, so expressed TCRB transcripts were sequenced. Produced via immunoSEQ multiplex PCR; TCRdb's table is partial and in-frame only. In the table there are over 500,000 clones, about a sixth of which are singletons. This sample was included in a study of beta chain features in type 1 diabetes. The sample comprised naive CD4+ T cells from blood. The TCR originated in a young man in good health.

The CDR3 DNA is TGTGCCAGCAGTGAGGGTTGGACCCAAGAGACCCAGTACTTC. Encoded protein: CASSEGWTQETQYF. The chain uses TRBV28 and TRBJ2-5; D is possibly TRBD2 (5 bases). V was cut by 5 bases and J by 1 base, with 11 bases left in between. CDR1 is MDHEN and CDR2 is SYDVKM in the germline V gene. The CDR3 has 14 amino acids.